Shown below are 30 T cell receptor beta chains from a single sample sequenced in a study of identical twins. TCRdb itself ran the 5' RACE reads through MiXCR, one entry per CDR3 protein. This sample yields some 630,000 distinct CDR3 sequences, of which less than 9% are seen a single time; roughly 1.6% belongs to the top ten. These same records also appear under a second study, on yellow fever vaccine responses in identical twins.

Sequences were obtained from PBMCs. These TCRs come from a woman under 30 in good health.

This clonotype was recorded many times. The genes are TRBV10-1 and TRBJ2-6; no clear D. The germline V and J ends were trimmed by 2 bases and 0 bases, with 5 bases remaining between them. In germline, CDR1 is WNHNN, CDR2 SYGVQD (reference sequence). The length of the CDR3 is 15 residues. In nucleotides, the CDR3 is TGCGCCAGCAGTGAGGGTCACTCTGGGGCCAACGTCCTGACTTTC. Its protein is CASSEGHSGANVLTF.

This clonotype came up once. The genes are TRBV11-2 and TRBJ2-4; D ambiguous. Trimming stripped 2 bases from V and 0 bases from J, with 11 bases between. Germline values: CDR1 SGHAT, CDR2 FQNNGV. This CDR3 is built from 16 residues. CDR3 nucleotide sequence: TGTGCCAGCAGCTTATCGGCGTCAAGAGCCAAAAACATTCAGTACTTC. This encodes CASSLSASRAKNIQYF.

Only a few counts were recorded for this clonotype. The chain carries TRBV5-1 and TRBJ1-6; 7 bases match TRBD1. CDR1 and CDR2 from the germline V gene are SGHRS and YFSETQ. Trimming at V came to 3 bases and at J to 8 bases, leaving 11 bases not matched to a gene. The CDR3 length is 16 residues. Here the CDR3 DNA reads TGCGCCAGCAGCTGGTCCCGGGACAGTGTTGATTCACCCCTCCACTTT. Protein sequence: CASSWSRDSVDSPLHF.

The genes are TRBV20-1 and TRBJ1-1; no definite D call. CDR1 and CDR2 from the germline V gene are DFQATT and SNEGSKA (reference sequence). Between the trimmed V and J ends, which lost 0 bases and 0 bases, there was a span of 8 bases. The CDR3 runs 14 residues. The CDR3 is CSARDNSMNTEAFF. CDR3 DNA: TGCAGTGCTAGAGATAACAGTATGAACACTGAAGCTTTCTTT.

This clonotype was recorded a few times. The chain uses TRBV12-3 or TRBV12-4 and TRBJ2-5; no clear D. Trimming took off 6 bases at V and 4 bases at J, with 12 bases between the two ends. The CDR3 has 13 residues. CDR3 coding DNA: TGTGCCAGCAGCCCCTCCCGACGAGAGACCCAGTACTTC. Amino acids: CASSPSRRETQYF.

This clonotype has more than one count but fewer than ten. The chain recombines TRBV11-2 with TRBJ2-3; D may be TRBD1 or TRBD2 (5 bases each). The CDR3 has 15 residues. Per germline, CDR1 SGHAT and CDR2 FQNNGV. V shed 6 bases and J shed 11 bases, with 24 bases lying between them. CDR3 sequence: CASRPSGLPGLGQYF. Here the CDR3 DNA reads TGTGCCAGCAGACCTTCGGGTCTCCCGGGGCTAGGGCAGTATTTT.

The chain is built from TRBV5-1 and TRBJ1-1; TRBD1 is a possible D gene (5 bases). Per the germline V gene, CDR1 is SGHRS and CDR2 is YFSETQ. CDR3 length: 18 residues. The V gene lost 0 bases and the J gene lost 1 base, with 19 bases spanning the gap. As DNA, the CDR3 is TGCGCCAGCAGCTTGGGATTCGGGGGTTATTCGGGGAACACTGAAGCTTTCTTT. Translating it yields CASSLGFGGYSGNTEAFF.

This clonotype was seen at least ten times. The rearrangement joins TRBV5-1 to TRBJ2-3; TRBD2 might be the D (7 bases). CDR3 size: 14 residues. Germline V CDR1 and CDR2: SGHRS, YFSETQ. Trimming pared 4 bases from V and 4 bases from J, leaving 13 bases between. The CDR3 bases are TGCGCCAGCAGCGCGACGGGGGGCCCAGATACGCAGTATTTT. This sequence encodes CASSATGGPDTQYF.

This clonotype was detected only a few times. This chain connects TRBV20-1 to TRBJ1-5; D possibly corresponds to TRBD1 (6 bases). V lost 2 bases and J lost 0, with 11 bases in between. Per germline, CDR1 DFQATT and CDR2 SNEGSKA (reference sequence). The CDR3 loop spans 15 amino acids. The CDR3, as DNA: TGCAGTGCTAGACTACAGGGCCTTAGCAATCAGCCCCAGCATTTT. It yields the protein CSARLQGLSNQPQHF.

This clonotype was seen many times. The rearrangement joins TRBV3-1 to TRBJ1-1, with D unclear. Looked up from germline, CDR1 is LGHDT and CDR2 is YNNKEL (reference sequence). This CDR3 has 15 amino acids. V gave up 1 base and J gave up 0 bases, with 9 bases separating them. The CDR3 DNA sequence: TGTGCCAGCAGCCAAGGGTGGTCTTTGAACACTGAAGCTTTCTTT. Protein: CASSQGWSLNTEAFF.

This chain uses TRBV7-9 with TRBJ2-7; 9 bases match TRBD1. Germline V lookup: CDR1 SEHNR, CDR2 FQNEAQ (reference sequence). This CDR3 has 16 amino acids. V lost 5 bases to trimming and J lost 4 bases; unmatched junction nucleotides: 12. The CDR3 nucleotides are TGTGCCAGCAGCCCCCGCGCCGGACAGGGGATTTACGAGCAGTACTTC. This encodes CASSPRAGQGIYEQYF.

The chain has TRBV4-1 and TRBJ2-3, with 7 bases identical to TRBD1. V was clipped by 0 bases and J by 2 bases; unmatched bases: 11. The CDR3 totals 18 residues. Germline assignment: CDR1 MGHRA and CDR2 YSYEKL. This CDR3 is CASSQDNPPGQTTDTQYF. The CDR3 region has the DNA TGCGCCAGCAGCCAAGACAACCCCCCGGGACAGACCACAGATACGCAGTATTTT.

V gene TRBV12-3 or TRBV12-4 combines with J gene TRBJ2-3; 11 bases map to TRBD2. The CDR3 runs 16 residues. The junction had 4 bases not matched to a gene; V was cut back by 4 bases and J by 1 base. CDR3 loop: CASSSLTSGGTDTQYF. In DNA, the CDR3 is TGTGCCAGCAGTTCCCTGACTAGCGGGGGCACAGATACGCAGTATTTT.

The sample holds many counts of this clonotype. The chain couples TRBV21-1 to TRBJ1-6. TRBV21-1 is a pseudogene segment. The length of the CDR3 is 22 residues. CDR3 residues: CASSKFRVGPGGRDGFPSPLHF. In nucleotides, the CDR3 is TGTGCCAGCAGCAAATTTCGGGTGGGCCCCGGGGGCAGGGACGGTTTCCCTTCACCCCTCCACTTT.

The rearrangement uses TRBV5-1 and TRBJ1-1; D call uncertain. Trimming took 3 bases from V and 1 from J, leaving 16 bases between them. Germline loops: CDR1 SGHRS, CDR2 YFSETQ. The CDR3 has 16 amino acids. Here the CDR3 reads CASSSDTPTENTEAFF. The CDR3 region has the DNA TGCGCCAGCAGCTCCGACACCCCGACGGAGAACACTGAAGCTTTCTTT.

This clonotype was counted ten times or more. This chain links TRBV5-1 with TRBJ2-7; no clear D. The CDR3 sequence is 13 residues long. Germline V gives CDR1 SGHRS, CDR2 YFSETQ. V lost 0 bases, J lost 4 bases, and 8 bases lay in between. This CDR3 is CASSLGGVYEQYF. CDR3 nucleotide sequence: TGCGCCAGCAGCTTGGGTGGGGTTTACGAGCAGTACTTC.

The rearrangement uses TRBV20-1 and TRBJ1-3, with 7 bases fitting TRBD1. V lost 6 bases and J lost 4; bases outside the gene matches: 0. Germline CDR1 DFQATT, CDR2 SNEGSKA (reference sequence). The CDR3 has 11 residues. CDR3 in amino acids: CSATGGNTIYF. CDR3 DNA: TGCAGTGCGACAGGGGGAAACACCATATATTTT.

The chain is built from TRBV20-1 and TRBJ1-1; TRBD1 might be the D (6 bases). Deletions cut 3 bases from V and 0 bases from J, with 14 bases between. Per germline, CDR1 DFQATT and CDR2 SNEGSKA (reference sequence). This CDR3 comprises 15 residues. The CDR3 is CSASKGGLMNTEAFF. Here the CDR3 DNA reads TGCAGTGCTAGCAAGGGGGGGCTTATGAACACTGAAGCTTTCTTT.

This clonotype was observed a handful of times. J is TRBJ2-5 and V is TRBV24-1; tentative D call: TRBD1 (6 bases). Trimming took 0 bases from V and 4 from J, leaving 14 bases between them. Germline CDR1 is KGHDR and CDR2 is SFDVKD. The CDR3 is 16 residues long. The CDR3 nucleotides read TGTGCCACCAGTGATTTGGTTACCGGGACAAGAGAGACCCAGTACTTC. It translates to CATSDLVTGTRETQYF.

This clonotype was seen a handful of times. V gene TRBV10-3 combines with J gene TRBJ2-6; maybe TRBD1 (6 bases). Germline V lookup: CDR1 ENHRY, CDR2 SYGVKD. Trimming pared 5 bases from V and 0 bases from J, leaving 11 bases between. The CDR3 consists of 16 residues. This chain's CDR3 is CAISPRGTSGANVLTF. CDR3 nucleotides: TGTGCCATCAGTCCGAGGGGGACCTCTGGGGCCAACGTCCTGACTTTC.

This clonotype has a count of ten or more. The rearrangement joins TRBV12-3 or TRBV12-4 to TRBJ2-1; 7 bases line up with TRBD1. The CDR3 runs 15 residues. With V trimmed by 3 bases and J by 7 bases, 9 bases remained unmatched. In DNA, the CDR3 is TGTGCCAGCAGTTTGAGGCAGGGGGTTTGGAATGAGCAGTTCTTC. This translates into CASSLRQGVWNEQFF.

Ten or more counts support this clonotype. The genes are TRBV27 and TRBJ1-3; 7 nucleotides align to TRBD1. CDR3 size: 14 residues. Germline V gene data show CDR1 as MNHEY and CDR2 as SMNVEV (reference sequence). V lost 3 bases, J lost 1 base, and 0 bases stayed unmatched. The CDR3 protein is CASSLGQSGNTIYF. The CDR3 region has the DNA TGTGCCAGCAGTTTGGGACAGTCTGGAAACACCATATATTTT.

This chain uses TRBV12-3 or TRBV12-4 with TRBJ2-3; unclear D gene. The CDR3 consists of 15 residues. The V end was cut by 2 bases, the J end by 0 bases, with 9 bases between. CDR3 sequence reads: CASSLWASSTDTQYF. The CDR3 bases are TGTGCCAGCAGTTTATGGGCCTCTAGCACAGATACGCAGTATTTT.

This chain connects TRBV12-3 or TRBV12-4 to TRBJ2-1; 10 bases are shared with TRBD1. With V trimmed by 6 bases and J by 5 bases, 7 bases remained unmatched. CDR3 length: 15 residues. CDR3: CASRPGQGTHNEQFF. The CDR3 nucleotides read TGTGCCAGCAGACCGGGACAGGGGACCCACAATGAGCAGTTCTTC.

The table lists this clonotype with many counts. The chain joins TRBV5-1 to TRBJ2-7; 7 nucleotides agree with TRBD2. This CDR3 has 14 residues. Germline CDR1 and CDR2: SGHRS and YFSETQ. Unmatched junction bases numbered 2, after V lost 0 bases and J lost 2 bases. The CDR3: CASSLGGGPYEQYV. CDR3 nucleotide sequence: TGCGCCAGCAGCTTGGGGGGGGGACCCTACGAGCAGTACGTC.

This clonotype was detected only a few times. V usage is TRBV20-1 and J usage is TRBJ1-1; no clear D gene. The CDR3 is made up of 12 amino acids. Deletions cut 6 bases from V and 5 bases from J, with 13 bases between. CDR1 and CDR2 (germline): DFQATT, SNEGSKA (reference sequence). DNA of the CDR3: TGCAGTGCCGAAGTCCTAGGAACTGAAGCTTTCTTT. It translates to CSAEVLGTEAFF.

The chain links TRBV5-1 to TRBJ2-7; no clear D gene. CDR3 size: 14 residues. Germline V gene lookup returns CDR1 SGHRS and CDR2 YFSETQ. Trimming removed 3 bases at V and 3 bases at J, with 13 bases between. Here the CDR3 reads CASSSSTSNYEQYF. CDR3 nucleotide sequence: TGCGCCAGCAGCTCTTCGACATCCAACTACGAGCAGTACTTC.

This clonotype was observed at least ten times. The rearrangement joins TRBV9 to TRBJ1-2; D unresolved. The V gene lost 1 base and the J gene lost 7 bases, with 17 bases spanning the gap. Looked up from germline, CDR1 is SGDLS and CDR2 is YYNGEE. This CDR3 has 15 residues. The CDR3 sequence: CASSVSNSNPSGYTF. The CDR3 DNA sequence: TGTGCCAGCAGCGTATCGAACAGCAATCCTTCTGGCTACACCTTC.

This sequence joins TRBV7-9 and TRBJ2-4; TRBD2 matches 7 bases. CDR1 and CDR2 (germline): SEHNR, FQNEAQ (reference sequence). This CDR3 region has 14 residues. V shed 1 base, J shed 8 bases, and the junction held 5 bases outside the gene matches. DNA of the CDR3: TGTGCCAGCAGCTTAGTGCGGGAGACGGACATTCAGTACTTC. Its translation: CASSLVRETDIQYF.

This clonotype has ten or more counts. The gene calls are TRBV20-1 and TRBJ2-3; 13 nucleotides line up with TRBD2. This CDR3 is 15 amino acids long. The germline V gene encodes CDR1 DFQATT and CDR2 SNEGSKA (reference sequence). Germline trimming cut 7 bases from V and 5 bases from J; bases unmatched to any gene: 9. The chain's CDR3 is CSGKKLAGGIDTQYF. In nucleotides, the CDR3 is TGCAGTGGCAAGAAACTAGCGGGAGGGATAGATACGCAGTATTTT.